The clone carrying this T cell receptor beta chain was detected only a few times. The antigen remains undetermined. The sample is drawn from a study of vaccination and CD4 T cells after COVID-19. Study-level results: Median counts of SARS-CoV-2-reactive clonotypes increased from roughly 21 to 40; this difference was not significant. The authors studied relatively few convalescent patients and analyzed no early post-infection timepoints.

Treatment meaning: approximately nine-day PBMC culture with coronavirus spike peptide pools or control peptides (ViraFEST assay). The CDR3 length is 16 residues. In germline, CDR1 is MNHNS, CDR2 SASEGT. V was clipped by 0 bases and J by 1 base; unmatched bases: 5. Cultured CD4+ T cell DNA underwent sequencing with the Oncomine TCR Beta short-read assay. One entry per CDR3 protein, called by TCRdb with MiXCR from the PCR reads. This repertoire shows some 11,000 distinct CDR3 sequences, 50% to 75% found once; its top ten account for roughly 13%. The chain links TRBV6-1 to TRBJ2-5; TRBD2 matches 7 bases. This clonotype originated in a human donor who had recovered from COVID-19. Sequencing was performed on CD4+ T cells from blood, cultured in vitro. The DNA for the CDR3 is TGTGCCAGCAGTGAAGCTCCTAGCGGCCCCCAAGAGACCCAGTACTTC. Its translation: CASSEAPSGPQETQYF.